The clone carrying this T cell receptor (beta chain) appeared a few times. As yet, its antigen is unknown. The read stops 3 residues short of the end of the CDR3; the missing end is completed from the germline J gene. The entry originates in a study of T cell clonality in common variable immunodeficiency. The V and J ends lost 4 bases and 2 bases respectively, with 8 bases between them. The V gene's germline CDR1 is SGHVS and CDR2 FNYEAQ. The CDR3 has 14 residues. Produced via immunoSEQ multiplex PCR; TCRdb's table is partial and in-frame only. The sample is made up of 25,000 to 30,000 clones, none counted only once. Study-wide results and limits: Common variable immunodeficiency TCR beta sequences reportedly had fewer deletions and N-nucleotide insertions. Fewer TCRbeta clones were shared among CVID subjects than controls.

This TCR was recovered from a human donor with common variable immunodeficiency. Sequenced material: peripheral blood mononuclear cells. The chain links TRBV7-6 to TRBJ2-2; D gene unclear. The sequenced part of the CDR3 DNA is TGTGCCAGCAGCTCGGAGCGTAACACCGGGGAG. Amino acids: CASSSERNTGE. The complete CDR3 protein is CASSSERNTGELFF.